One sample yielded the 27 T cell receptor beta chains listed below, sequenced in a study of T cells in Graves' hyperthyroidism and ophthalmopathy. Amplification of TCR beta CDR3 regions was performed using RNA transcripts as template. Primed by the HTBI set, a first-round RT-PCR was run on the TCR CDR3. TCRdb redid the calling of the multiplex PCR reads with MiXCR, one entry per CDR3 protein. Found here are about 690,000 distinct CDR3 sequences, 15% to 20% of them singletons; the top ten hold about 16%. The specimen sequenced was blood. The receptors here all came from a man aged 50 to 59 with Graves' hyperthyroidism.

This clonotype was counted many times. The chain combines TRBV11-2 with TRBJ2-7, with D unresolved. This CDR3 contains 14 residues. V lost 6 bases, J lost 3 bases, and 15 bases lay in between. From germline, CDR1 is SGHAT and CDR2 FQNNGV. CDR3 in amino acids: CASRLRVGIYEQYF. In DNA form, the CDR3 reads TGTGCCAGCAGACTTAGGGTAGGAATCTACGAGCAGTACTTC.

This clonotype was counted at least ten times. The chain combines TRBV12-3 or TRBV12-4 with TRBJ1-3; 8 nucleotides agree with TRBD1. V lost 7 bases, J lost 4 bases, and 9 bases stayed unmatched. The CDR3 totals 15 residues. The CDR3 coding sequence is TGTGCCAGCAATCTCCGGGACAGGAACGGAAACACCATATATTTT. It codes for CASNLRDRNGNTIYF.

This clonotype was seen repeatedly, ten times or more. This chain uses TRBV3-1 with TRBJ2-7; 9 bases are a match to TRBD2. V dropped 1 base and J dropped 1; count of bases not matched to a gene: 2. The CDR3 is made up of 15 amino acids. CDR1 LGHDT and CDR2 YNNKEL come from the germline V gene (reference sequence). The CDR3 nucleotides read TGTGCCAGCAGCCAAGTTACTAGCGGGTCCTACGAGCAGTACTTC. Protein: CASSQVTSGSYEQYF.

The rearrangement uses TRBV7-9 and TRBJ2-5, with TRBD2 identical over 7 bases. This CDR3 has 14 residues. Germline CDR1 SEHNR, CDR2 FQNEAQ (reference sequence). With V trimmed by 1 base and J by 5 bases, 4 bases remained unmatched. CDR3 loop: CASSLETLAETQYF. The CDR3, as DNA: TGTGCCAGCAGCTTAGAGACACTAGCGGAGACCCAGTACTTC.

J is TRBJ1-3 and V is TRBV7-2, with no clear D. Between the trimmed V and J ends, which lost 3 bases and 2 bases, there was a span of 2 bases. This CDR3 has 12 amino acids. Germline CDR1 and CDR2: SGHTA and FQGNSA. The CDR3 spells CASSFPGNTIYF. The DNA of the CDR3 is TGTGCCAGCAGCTTCCCTGGAAACACCATATATTTT.

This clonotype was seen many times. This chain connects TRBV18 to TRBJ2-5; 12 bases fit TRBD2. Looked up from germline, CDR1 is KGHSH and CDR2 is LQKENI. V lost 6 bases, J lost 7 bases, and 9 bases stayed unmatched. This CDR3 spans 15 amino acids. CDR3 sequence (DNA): TGTGCCAGCTCTCCTAGCGGGAGGGCCCGGGTGACCCAGTACTTC. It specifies CASSPSGRARVTQYF.

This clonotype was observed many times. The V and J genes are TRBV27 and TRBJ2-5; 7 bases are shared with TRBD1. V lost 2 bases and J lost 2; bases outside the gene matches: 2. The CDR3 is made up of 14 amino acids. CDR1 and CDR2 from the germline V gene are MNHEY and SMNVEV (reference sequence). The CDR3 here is CASSLPGQQETQYF. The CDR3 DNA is TGTGCCAGCAGTTTACCGGGACAGCAAGAGACCCAGTACTTC.

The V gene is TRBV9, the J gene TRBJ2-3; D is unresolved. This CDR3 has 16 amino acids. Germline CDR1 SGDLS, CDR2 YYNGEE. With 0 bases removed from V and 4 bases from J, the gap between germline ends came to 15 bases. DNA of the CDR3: TGTGCCAGCAGCGTAGATGGCAGAGTAAGGGCAGATACGCAGTATTTT. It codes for CASSVDGRVRADTQYF.

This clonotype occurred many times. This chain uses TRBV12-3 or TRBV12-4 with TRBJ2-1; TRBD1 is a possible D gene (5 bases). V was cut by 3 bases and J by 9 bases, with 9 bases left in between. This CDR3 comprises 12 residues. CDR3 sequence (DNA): TGTGCCAGCAGTTTGATCAGGGTTGAGCAGTTCTTC. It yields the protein CASSLIRVEQFF.

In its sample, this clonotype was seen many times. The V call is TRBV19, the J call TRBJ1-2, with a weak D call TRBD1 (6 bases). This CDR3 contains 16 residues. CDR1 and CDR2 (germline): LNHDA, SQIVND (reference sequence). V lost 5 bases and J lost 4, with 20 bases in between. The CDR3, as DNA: TGTGCCAGTAGTGACTTCGAACAGGGCGCACCCTATGGCTACACCTTC. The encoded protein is CASSDFEQGAPYGYTF.

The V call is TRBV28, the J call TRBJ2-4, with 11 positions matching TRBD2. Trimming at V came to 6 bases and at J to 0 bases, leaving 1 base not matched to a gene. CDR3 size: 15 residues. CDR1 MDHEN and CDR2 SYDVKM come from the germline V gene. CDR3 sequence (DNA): TGTGCCAGCAGAGGACTAGCGGGAGCCAAAAACATTCAGTACTTC. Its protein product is CASRGLAGAKNIQYF.

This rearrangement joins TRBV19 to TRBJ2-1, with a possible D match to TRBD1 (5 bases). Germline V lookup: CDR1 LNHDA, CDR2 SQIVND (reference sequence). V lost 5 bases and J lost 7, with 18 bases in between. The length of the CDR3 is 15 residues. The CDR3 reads CASSGALYPLNEQFF. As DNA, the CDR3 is TGTGCCAGTAGTGGGGCCCTGTACCCCCTTAATGAGCAGTTCTTC.

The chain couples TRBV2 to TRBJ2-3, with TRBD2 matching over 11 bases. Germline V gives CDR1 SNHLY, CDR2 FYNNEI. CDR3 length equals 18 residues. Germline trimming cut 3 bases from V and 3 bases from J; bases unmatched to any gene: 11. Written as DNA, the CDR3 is TGTGCCAGCAGTGAGGAGGGGCTAGCGGGAGGAGGGACAGATACGCAGTATTTT. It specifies CASSEEGLAGGGTDTQYF.

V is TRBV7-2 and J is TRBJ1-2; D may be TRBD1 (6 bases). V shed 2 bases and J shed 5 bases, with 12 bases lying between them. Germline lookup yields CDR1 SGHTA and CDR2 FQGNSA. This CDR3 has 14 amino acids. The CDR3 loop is CASSLNAGEYGYTF. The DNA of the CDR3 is TGTGCCAGCAGCTTAAACGCAGGGGAATATGGCTACACCTTC.

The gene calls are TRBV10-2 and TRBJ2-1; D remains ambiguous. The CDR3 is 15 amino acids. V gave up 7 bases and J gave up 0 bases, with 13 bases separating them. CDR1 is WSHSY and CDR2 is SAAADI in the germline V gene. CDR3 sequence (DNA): TGCGCCAGCAACGGACGGCCCTCCTCCTACAATGAGCAGTTCTTC. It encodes CASNGRPSSYNEQFF.

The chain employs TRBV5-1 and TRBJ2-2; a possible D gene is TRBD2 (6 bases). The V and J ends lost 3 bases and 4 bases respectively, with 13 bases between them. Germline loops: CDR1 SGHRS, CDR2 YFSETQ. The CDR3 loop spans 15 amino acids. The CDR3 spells CASSSGTSTTGELFF. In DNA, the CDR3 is TGCGCCAGCAGCTCCGGGACTTCTACCACCGGGGAGCTGTTTTTT.

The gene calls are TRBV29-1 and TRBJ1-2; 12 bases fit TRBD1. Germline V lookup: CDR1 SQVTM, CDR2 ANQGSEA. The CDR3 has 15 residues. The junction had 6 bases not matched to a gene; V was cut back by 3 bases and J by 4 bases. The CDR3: CSVDPGTGGGYGYTF. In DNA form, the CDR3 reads TGCAGCGTTGACCCTGGGACAGGGGGCGGCTATGGCTACACCTTC.

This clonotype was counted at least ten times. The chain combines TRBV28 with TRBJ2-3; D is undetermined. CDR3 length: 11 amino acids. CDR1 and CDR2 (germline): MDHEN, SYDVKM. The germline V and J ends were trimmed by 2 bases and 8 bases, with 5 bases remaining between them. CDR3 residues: CASSLKGTQYF. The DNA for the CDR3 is TGTGCCAGCAGTTTAAAGGGTACGCAGTATTTT.

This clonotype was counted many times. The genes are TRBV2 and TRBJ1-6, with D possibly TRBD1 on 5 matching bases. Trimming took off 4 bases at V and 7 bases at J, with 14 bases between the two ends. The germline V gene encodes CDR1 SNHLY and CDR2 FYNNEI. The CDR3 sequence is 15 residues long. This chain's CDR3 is CASSGLRDSNSPLHF. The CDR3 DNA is TGTGCCAGCAGTGGCCTCCGGGACTCCAATTCACCCCTCCACTTT.

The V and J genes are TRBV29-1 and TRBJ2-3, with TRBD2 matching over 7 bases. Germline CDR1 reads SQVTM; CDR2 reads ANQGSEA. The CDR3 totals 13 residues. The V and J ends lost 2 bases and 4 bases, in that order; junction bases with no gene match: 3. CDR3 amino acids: CSVERDYSDTQYF. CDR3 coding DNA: TGCAGCGTTGAACGGGACTACTCAGATACGCAGTATTTT.

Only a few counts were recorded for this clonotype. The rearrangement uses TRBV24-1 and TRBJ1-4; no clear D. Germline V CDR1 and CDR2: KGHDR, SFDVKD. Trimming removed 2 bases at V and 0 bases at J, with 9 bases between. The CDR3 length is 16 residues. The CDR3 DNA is TGTGCCACCAGTGATTATTTACAGCCAACTAATGAAAAACTGTTTTTT. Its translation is CATSDYLQPTNEKLFF.

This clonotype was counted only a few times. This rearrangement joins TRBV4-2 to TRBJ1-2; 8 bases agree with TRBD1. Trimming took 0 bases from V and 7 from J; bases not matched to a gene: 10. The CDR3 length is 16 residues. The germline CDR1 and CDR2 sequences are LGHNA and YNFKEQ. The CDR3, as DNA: TGTGCCAGCAGCCAAGAGTTCCCGCAGGGGGCCGGTGGCTACACCTTC. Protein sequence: CASSQEFPQGAGGYTF.

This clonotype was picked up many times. DNA of the CDR3: TGTGCCAGCAGTCCGGGACTAGCGGGAGTCTCGAACACCGGGGAGCTGTTTTTT. Protein sequence: CASSPGLAGVSNTGELFF. The chain is built from TRBV12-3 or TRBV12-4 and TRBJ2-2, with 14 bases matching TRBD2. Germline trimming cut 5 bases from V and 0 bases from J; bases unmatched to any gene: 5. This CDR3 has 18 residues.

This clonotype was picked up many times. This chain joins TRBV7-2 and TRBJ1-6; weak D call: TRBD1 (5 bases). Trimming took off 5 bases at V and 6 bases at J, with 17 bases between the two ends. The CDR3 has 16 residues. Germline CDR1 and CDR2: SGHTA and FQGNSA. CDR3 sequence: CASSPTRGALNSPLHF. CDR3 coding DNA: TGTGCCAGCAGCCCAACACGAGGGGCCCTTAATTCACCCCTCCACTTT.

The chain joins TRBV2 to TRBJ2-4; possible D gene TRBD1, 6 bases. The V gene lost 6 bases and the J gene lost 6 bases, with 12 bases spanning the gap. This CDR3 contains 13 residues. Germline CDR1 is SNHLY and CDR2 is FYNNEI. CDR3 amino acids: CASRGIQGNIQYF. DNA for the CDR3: TGTGCCAGCAGGGGGATACAGGGAAACATTCAGTACTTC. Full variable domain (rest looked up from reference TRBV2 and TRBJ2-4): EPEVTQTPSHQVTQMGQEVILRCVPISNHLYFYWYRQILGQKVEFLVSFYNNEISEKSEIFDDQFSVERPDGSNFTLKIRSTKLEDSAMYFCASRGIQGNIQYFGAGTRLSVL.

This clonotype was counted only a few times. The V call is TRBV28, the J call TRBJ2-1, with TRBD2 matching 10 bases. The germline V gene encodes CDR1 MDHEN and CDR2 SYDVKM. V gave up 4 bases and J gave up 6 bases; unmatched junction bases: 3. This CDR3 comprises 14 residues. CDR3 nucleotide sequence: TGTGCCAGCAGTTCCTCTAGCGGGAGCAATGAGCAGTTCTTC. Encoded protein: CASSSSSGSNEQFF. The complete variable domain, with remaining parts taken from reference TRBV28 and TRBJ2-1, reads DVKVTQSSRYLVKRTGEKVFLECVQDMDHENMFWYRQDPGLGLRLIYFSYDVKMKEKGDIPEGYSVSREKKERFSLILESASTNQTSMYLCASSSSSGSNEQFFGPGTRLTVL.

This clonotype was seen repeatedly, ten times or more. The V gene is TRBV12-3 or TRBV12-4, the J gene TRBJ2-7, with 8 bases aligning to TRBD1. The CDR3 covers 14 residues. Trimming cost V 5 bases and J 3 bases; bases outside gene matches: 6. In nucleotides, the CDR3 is TGTGCCAGCAGTCCCGGGACAGGACGCTACGAGCAGTACTTC. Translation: CASSPGTGRYEQYF.